Below, 31 T cell receptor beta chains from the same sample are listed, as sequenced in a study of blood T cell repertoires in COVID-19. Sequenced by immunoSEQ multiplex PCR; TCRdb stores in-frame clones only, minus some. The sample has 200,000 to 250,000 clones, less than 90% seen once; the top ten hold about 11%. The sequenced sample was peripheral blood. Receptors were obtained from a woman aged 80 or older with COVID-19, enrolled during active disease.

The rearrangement links TRBV7-2 to TRBJ1-1, with 8 bases that match TRBD1. The V gene end was trimmed by 3 bases and the J gene end by 4 bases; junction bases not matched to a gene: 10. Germline lookup yields CDR1 SGHTA and CDR2 FQGNSA. There are 16 residues in the CDR3. CDR3 residues: CASSFLSGGGGTEAFF. The CDR3 DNA is TGTGCCAGCAGCTTTCTCTCAGGGGGCGGCGGCACTGAAGCTTTCTTT.

This chain uses TRBV28 with TRBJ1-1; TRBD1 aligns across 8 bases. With V trimmed by 5 bases and J by 4 bases, 9 bases remained unmatched. There are 15 residues in the CDR3. Germline CDR1 is MDHEN and CDR2 is SYDVKM. CDR3 nucleotide sequence: TGTGCCAGCAGTATAACCCGACAGGGGTTCACTGAAGCTTTCTTT. Its protein is CASSITRQGFTEAFF.

This chain links TRBV5-1 with TRBJ1-2; no clear D. The CDR3 consists of 13 residues. Germline V gene sequence: CDR1 SGHRS, CDR2 YFSETQ. Trimming took off 9 bases at V and 5 bases at J, with 17 bases between the two ends. The CDR3 coding sequence is TGCGCCACCTCCGTGGAGGGTGAATATGGCTACACCTTC. It specifies CATSVEGEYGYTF.

This chain links TRBV5-6 with TRBJ2-3, with TRBD2 matching 7 bases. This CDR3 region has 16 residues. Germline CDR1 and CDR2: SGHDT and YYEEEE. The ends lost 4 bases at V and 1 base at J; junction bases unmatched: 9. CDR3 DNA sequence: TGTGCCAGCAGCCGAAGCGGGACTCGGCGCACAGATACGCAGTATTTT. Translated: CASSRSGTRRTDTQYF.

The CDR3 nucleotides read TGTGCCAGCAGCCCTAGCGGGGGCTACGAGCAGTACTTC. It codes for CASSPSGGYEQYF. V gene TRBV7-2 combines with J gene TRBJ2-7, with TRBD2 matching over 10 bases. The length of the CDR3 is 13 residues. The V gene end was trimmed by 5 bases and the J gene end by 3 bases; junction bases not matched to a gene: 1. Looked up from germline, CDR1 is SGHTA and CDR2 is FQGNSA.

The chain has TRBV5-1 and TRBJ2-5; the match to TRBD2 covers 9 bases. V was pared by 4 bases and J by 5 bases, with 12 bases of the junction left unmatched. The CDR3 loop spans 16 amino acids. Looked up from germline, CDR1 is SGHRS and CDR2 is YFSETQ. CDR3 bases: TGCGCCAGCAGCAGAATTAGCGGGGGAGGGCAGGAGACCCAGTACTTC. As protein: CASSRISGGGQETQYF. Full variable domain (outside the CDR3, taken from reference TRBV5-1 and TRBJ2-5): KAGVTQTPRYLIKTRGQQVTLSCSPISGHRSVSWYQQTPGQGLQFLFEYFSETQRNKGNFPGRFSGRQFSNSRSEMNVSTLELGDSALYLCASSRISGGGQETQYFGPGTRLLVL.

The chain combines TRBV7-9 with TRBJ1-5; a weak D match, TRBD1 (5 bases). V gave up 5 bases and J gave up 1 base, with 12 bases separating them. The CDR3 runs 15 residues. From germline, CDR1 is SEHNR and CDR2 FQNEAQ (reference sequence). CDR3 residues: CASSAAGLSNQPQHF. The DNA of the CDR3 is TGTGCCAGCAGCGCGGCGGGGCTAAGCAATCAGCCCCAGCATTTT.

This clone was seen more than once but under ten times. V is TRBV7-6 and J is TRBJ1-1; 9 positions agree with TRBD1. The ends lost 2 bases at V and 5 bases at J; junction bases unmatched: 3. From germline, CDR1 is SGHVS and CDR2 FNYEAQ. The CDR3 consists of 14 residues. The chain's CDR3 is CASSLTGQGTEAFF. The DNA for the CDR3 is TGTGCCAGCAGCTTAACCGGACAGGGGACTGAAGCTTTCTTT.

This chain connects TRBV19 to TRBJ1-4; 7 bases match TRBD1. The CDR3 loop spans 15 amino acids. Germline-derived CDR1 and CDR2 are LNHDA and SQIVND (reference sequence). The trim removed 3 bases at V and 6 bases at J, leaving 7 bases unmatched. CDR3 nucleotide sequence: TGTGCCAGTAGTATTGATTCACAGGGGCATGAAAAACTGTTTTTT. Amino acids: CASSIDSQGHEKLFF.

The V and J genes are TRBV3-1 (or the pseudogene TRBV3-2) and TRBJ2-2; D is perhaps TRBD2 (6 bases). Per the germline V gene, CDR1 is LGHDT and CDR2 is YNNKEL (reference sequence). The V gene lost 7 bases and the J gene lost 1 base, with 16 bases spanning the gap. This CDR3 region has 16 residues. The CDR3 DNA reads TGTGCCAGCACTAATGCGAGGGGAGGGAACACCGGGGAGCTGTTTTTT. This codes for CASTNARGGNTGELFF.

In its sample, this clone was seen once. The J gene is TRBJ2-6, the V gene TRBV29-1, with TRBD1 matching 8 bases. This CDR3 has 14 residues. The V gene's germline CDR1 is SQVTM and CDR2 ANQGSEA. Trimming removed 5 bases from V and 1 base from J; junction bases left unmatched: 1. The CDR3, as DNA: TGCAGCGTTCGACAGGGGTCTGGGGCCAACGTCCTGACTTTC. Translating it yields CSVRQGSGANVLTF.

The chain links TRBV5-1 to TRBJ2-1; the D gene is possibly TRBD1 (5 bases). There are 14 residues in the CDR3. V lost 0 bases and J lost 8, with 12 bases in between. CDR1 and CDR2 from the germline V gene are SGHRS and YFSETQ. The CDR3 reads CASSLGWIGDEQFF. The CDR3 DNA follows: TGCGCCAGCAGCTTGGGCTGGATAGGGGATGAGCAGTTCTTC.

V and J are TRBV5-1 and TRBJ2-3; perhaps TRBD1 as D (6 bases). Germline V lookup: CDR1 SGHRS, CDR2 YFSETQ. This CDR3 has 14 amino acids. The V end lost 4 bases, the J end lost 4 bases, and 13 bases lay between the germline ends. The CDR3 sequence: CASSPRAGADTQYF. As DNA, the CDR3 is TGCGCCAGCAGCCCGCGGGCAGGGGCAGATACGCAGTATTTT. Complete variable domain (other parts from reference TRBV5-1 and TRBJ2-3): KAGVTQTPRYLIKTRGQQVTLSCSPISGHRSVSWYQQTPGQGLQFLFEYFSETQRNKGNFPGRFSGRQFSNSRSEMNVSTLELGDSALYLCASSPRAGADTQYFGPGTRLTVL.

This clone was counted a single time. The V gene is TRBV14, the J gene TRBJ2-5; possible D gene TRBD2, 5 bases. The germline gives CDR1 SGHDN, CDR2 FVKESK. The CDR3 is 15 amino acids. The ends were cut back, 4 bases at V and 4 bases at J, with 16 bases in the middle. In nucleotides, the CDR3 is TGTGCCAGCAGCCGAATGGGAGCGAAAAGAGAGACCCAGTACTTC. Encoded protein: CASSRMGAKRETQYF.

The chain combines TRBV6-1 with TRBJ2-5, with a tentative D call TRBD2 (6 bases). The CDR3 totals 14 residues. In germline, CDR1 is MNHNS, CDR2 SASEGT. The V gene lost 3 bases and the J gene lost 2 bases, with 10 bases spanning the gap. CDR3 sequence reads: CASSERGEQETQYF. The CDR3 DNA sequence: TGTGCCAGCAGTGAGCGGGGAGAACAAGAGACCCAGTACTTC.

The rearrangement uses TRBV29-1 and TRBJ1-2, with D perhaps TRBD1 (5 bases). The CDR3 runs to 13 residues. Germline CDR1 and CDR2: SQVTM and ANQGSEA. The germline V and J ends were trimmed by 1 base and 7 bases, with 13 bases remaining between them. The CDR3 sequence is CSVEVLDGGGYTF. The CDR3 region has the DNA TGCAGCGTTGAAGTCCTGGACGGGGGTGGCTACACCTTC.

The V call is TRBV7-2, the J call TRBJ2-5; a possible D gene is TRBD2 (6 bases). The CDR3 totals 15 residues. The V gene lost 1 base and the J gene lost 4 bases, with 13 bases spanning the gap. CDR1 and CDR2 from the germline V gene are SGHTA and FQGNSA. DNA of the CDR3: TGTGCCAGCAGCTTAGAGGCAGGGAGGCGAGAGACCCAGTACTTC. Translated, it gives CASSLEAGRRETQYF.

The V and J genes are TRBV19 and TRBJ1-6; D is perhaps TRBD1 (5 bases). Germline-derived CDR1 and CDR2 are LNHDA and SQIVND (reference sequence). V lost 5 bases to trimming and J lost 5 bases, with 10 bases between them. This CDR3 contains 14 residues. The CDR3 nucleotides read TGTGCCAGTAGTTGGGGGGGTGATAATTCACCCCTCCACTTT. Protein: CASSWGGDNSPLHF.

V usage is TRBV28 and J usage is TRBJ1-5, with 8 bases fitting TRBD1. Germline CDR1 and CDR2: MDHEN and SYDVKM. This CDR3 comprises 18 residues. V lost 5 bases to trimming and J lost 2 bases; unmatched junction nucleotides: 14. In DNA form, the CDR3 reads TGTGCCAGCAGTCTCGGGACAGGCACAATCGATGGCAATCAGCCCCAGCATTTT. Protein product: CASSLGTGTIDGNQPQHF.

The rearrangement links TRBV18 to TRBJ1-4; D gene uncertain. The CDR3 extends over 14 amino acids. The V gene's germline CDR1 is KGHSH and CDR2 LQKENI. Trimming shortened V by 2 bases and J by 3 bases, and 7 bases separated the two germline ends. The CDR3, as DNA: TGTGCCAGCTCACCAAGAGGTGCTAATGAAAAACTGTTTTTT. Protein: CASSPRGANEKLFF. Using reference TRBV18 and TRBJ1-4 for the parts outside the CDR3, the full variable domain is NAGVMQNPRHLVRRRGQEARLRCSPMKGHSHVYWYRQLPEEGLKFMVYLQKENIIDESGMPKERFSAEFPKEGPSILRIQQVVRGDSAAYFCASSPRGANEKLFFGSGTQLSVL.

V is TRBV5-1 and J is TRBJ1-4; tentative D call: TRBD1 (6 bases). Germline assignment: CDR1 SGHRS and CDR2 YFSETQ. The CDR3 has 15 amino acids. Deletions cut 4 bases from V and 5 bases from J, with 15 bases between. The CDR3 sequence: CASSTGYDRNEKLFF. CDR3 sequence (DNA): TGCGCCAGCAGCACTGGCTACGACAGGAATGAAAAACTGTTTTTT.

The V call is TRBV4-1, the J call TRBJ2-5; TRBD2 matches at 13 bases. The germline V gene encodes CDR1 MGHRA and CDR2 YSYEKL. After removal of 5 bases from V and 6 bases from J, the junction contained 6 bases not matched to a gene. CDR3 length: 15 amino acids. CDR3 in DNA: TGCGCCAGCAGCTTCACTAGCGGGGGGGCCAAGACCCAGTACTTC. Its protein is CASSFTSGGAKTQYF.

The rearrangement uses TRBV6-6 and TRBJ1-1; D gene ambiguous. V dropped 0 bases and J dropped 1 base, with 3 bases sitting between them. The CDR3 covers 13 residues. The germline V gene has CDR1 MNHNY and CDR2 SVGAGI (reference sequence). The CDR3 DNA follows: TGTGCCAGCAGTTACTCCCGGAACACTGAAGCTTTCTTT. This translates into CASSYSRNTEAFF.

The chain uses TRBV11-3 and TRBJ2-3; D perhaps matches TRBD2 (6 bases). Trimming removed 5 bases at V and 4 bases at J, with 19 bases between. The CDR3 runs 16 residues. Germline CDR1 reads SGHNT; CDR2 reads YENEEA. The CDR3 sequence: CASSDRDSMGADTQYF. DNA for the CDR3: TGTGCCAGCAGCGACCGGGACTCCATGGGCGCAGATACGCAGTATTTT.

V gene TRBV18 combines with J gene TRBJ1-4; D ambiguous. V lost 4 bases and J lost 5, with 14 bases in between. From germline, CDR1 is KGHSH and CDR2 LQKENI. This CDR3 is 15 amino acids long. CDR3 amino acids: CASSLRREQNEKLFF. The CDR3 bases are TGTGCCAGCTCACTTAGAAGGGAGCAAAATGAAAAACTGTTTTTT.

This chain joins TRBV5-1 and TRBJ2-5, with 12 bases fitting TRBD2. The CDR3 runs to 16 residues. Losses at the gene ends were 4 bases for V and 5 bases for J; bases not matched to a gene: 9. The germline V gene has CDR1 SGHRS and CDR2 YFSETQ. The CDR3 loop reads CASSQTTSGGGETQYF. The CDR3 region has the DNA TGCGCCAGCAGCCAAACGACTAGCGGGGGTGGGGAGACCCAGTACTTC.

The CDR3 loop is CASSHGTGNGYTF. CDR3 in DNA: TGTGCCAGCAGCCACGGGACAGGGAATGGCTACACCTTC. The rearrangement uses TRBV6-2 or TRBV6-3 and TRBJ1-2, with 9 bases that match TRBD1. This CDR3 is 13 amino acids long. Germline V gene sequence: CDR1 MNHEY, CDR2 SVGEGT. V trimming: 6 bases; J trimming: 6 bases; junction bases outside the gene matches: 5.

This sequence joins TRBV6-1 and TRBJ1-1; D gene ambiguous. The CDR3 totals 12 residues. V gave up 2 bases and J gave up 6 bases, with 7 bases separating them. CDR1 and CDR2 from the germline V gene are MNHNS and SASEGT. The DNA of the CDR3 is TGTGCCAGCAGTGAAACGGTACCTGAAGCTTTCTTT. It encodes CASSETVPEAFF.

This clone was observed once. The chain has TRBV7-2 and TRBJ1-5; 11 positions match TRBD1. This CDR3 spans 18 amino acids. Losses at the gene ends were 2 bases for V and 0 bases for J; bases not matched to a gene: 6. CDR1 is SGHTA and CDR2 is FQGNSA in the germline V gene. The DNA of the CDR3 is TGTGCCAGCAGCTTACGAAGGGACAGGGGGGTTAGCAATCAGCCCCAGCATTTT. Amino acids: CASSLRRDRGVSNQPQHF.

V and J are TRBV5-5 and TRBJ1-4; a possible D gene is TRBD1 (6 bases). Germline CDR1 SGHKS, CDR2 YYEKEE (reference sequence). The CDR3 contains 15 residues. Trimming pared 0 bases from V and 8 bases from J, leaving 14 bases between. DNA for the CDR3: TGTGCCAGCAGCTTGGGGGGCAGGGGTGAGGAAAAACTGTTTTTT. Translated: CASSLGGRGEEKLFF.

This clone was found a few times. The V gene is TRBV28, the J gene TRBJ1-5; the D gene is possibly TRBD1 (6 bases). This CDR3 region has 15 residues. Germline-derived CDR1 and CDR2 are MDHEN and SYDVKM. The V and J ends lost 7 bases and 2 bases respectively, with 15 bases between them. The CDR3 DNA sequence: TGTGCCAGCAAGGGAACAGGGATTGGCAATCAGCCCCAGCATTTT. This translates into CASKGTGIGNQPQHF.